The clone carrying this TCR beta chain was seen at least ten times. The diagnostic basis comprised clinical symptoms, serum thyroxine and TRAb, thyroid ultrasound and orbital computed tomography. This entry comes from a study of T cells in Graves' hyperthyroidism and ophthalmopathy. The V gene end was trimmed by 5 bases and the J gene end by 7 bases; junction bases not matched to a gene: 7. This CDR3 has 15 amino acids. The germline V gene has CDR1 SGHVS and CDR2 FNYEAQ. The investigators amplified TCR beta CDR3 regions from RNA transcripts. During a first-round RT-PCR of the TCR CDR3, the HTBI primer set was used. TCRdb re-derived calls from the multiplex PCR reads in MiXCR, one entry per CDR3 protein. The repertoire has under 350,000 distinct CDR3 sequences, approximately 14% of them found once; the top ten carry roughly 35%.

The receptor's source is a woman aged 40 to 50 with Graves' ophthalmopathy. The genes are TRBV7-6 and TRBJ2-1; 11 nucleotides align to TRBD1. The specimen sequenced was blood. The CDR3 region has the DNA TGTGCCAGCAGCCTGTGGGGACAGGGGGAGAATGAGCAGTTCTTC. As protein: CASSLWGQGENEQFF.